The next 19 T cell receptor beta chains were all read from a single sample in a study of blood T cell repertoires in COVID-19. TCRdb's table, derived via immunoSEQ multiplex PCR, lists solely in-frame clones and lacks some. In the table there are under 250,000 clones, more than 80% of which are singletons. The specimen was peripheral blood. All receptors derive from a human donor in a cohort sampled during active COVID-19.

J is TRBJ2-2 and V is TRBV5-1; 7 positions match TRBD1. J gave up 4 bases and V 4 bases, and 7 bases lay outside the gene matches. The CDR3 length is 15 residues. In germline, CDR1 is SGHRS, CDR2 YFSETQ. The CDR3 DNA reads as TGCGCCAGCAGCCCCTTCGGGACAGCCACCGGGGAGCTGTTTTTT. It translates to CASSPFGTATGELFF. Full variable domain (missing parts from reference TRBV5-1 and TRBJ2-2): KAGVTQTPRYLIKTRGQQVTLSCSPISGHRSVSWYQQTPGQGLQFLFEYFSETQRNKGNFPGRFSGRQFSNSRSEMNVSTLELGDSALYLCASSPFGTATGELFFGEGSRLTVL.

The rearrangement links TRBV20-1 to TRBJ2-3; D is perhaps TRBD1 (5 bases). Germline V gene sequence: CDR1 DFQATT, CDR2 SNEGSKA (reference sequence). The length of the CDR3 is 15 residues. The V and J ends lost 3 bases and 1 base respectively, with 14 bases between them. This chain's CDR3 is CSASAPGLGTDTQYF. CDR3 nucleotide sequence: TGCAGTGCTAGTGCCCCAGGGCTAGGCACAGATACGCAGTATTTT.

This chain uses TRBV10-1 with TRBJ2-3, with 8 bases matching TRBD1. Trimming took 8 bases from V and 0 from J; bases not matched to a gene: 4. This CDR3 has 14 residues. From germline, CDR1 is WNHNN and CDR2 SYGVQD (reference sequence). The CDR3 nucleotides read TGCGCCAGCGGACAGGGCTCTAGCACAGATACGCAGTATTTT. Translating gives CASGQGSSTDTQYF.

As regards this clone: Other DNA sequences from this sample encode an identical CDR3 as well. The V call is TRBV2, the J call TRBJ2-7; a weak D match, TRBD1 (5 bases). The CDR3 spans 12 residues. Germline V gene lookup returns CDR1 SNHLY and CDR2 FYNNEI. The V end lost 5 bases, the J end lost 3 bases, and 8 bases lay between the germline ends. CDR3 sequence (DNA): TGTGCCAGCAGTAGGACAAGCTACGAGCAGTACTTC. Translation: CASSRTSYEQYF. Based on the CDR3 plus reference TRBV2 and TRBJ2-7, the full variable domain is EPEVTQTPSHQVTQMGQEVILRCVPISNHLYFYWYRQILGQKVEFLVSFYNNEISEKSEIFDDQFSVERPDGSNFTLKIRSTKLEDSAMYFCASSRTSYEQYFGPGTRLTVT.

The V gene is TRBV5-1, the J gene TRBJ1-2; 7 bases match TRBD1. After removal of 0 bases from V and 8 bases from J, the junction contained 13 bases not matched to a gene. The CDR3 covers 16 residues. Germline loops: CDR1 SGHRS, CDR2 YFSETQ. CDR3 region: CASSLAPFRTGSGYTF. CDR3 nucleotides: TGCGCCAGCAGCTTGGCCCCGTTTAGGACAGGCAGCGGCTACACCTTC.

This chain connects TRBV20-1 to TRBJ1-5; D is possibly TRBD1 (5 bases). V lost 3 bases and J lost 2, with 8 bases in between. The CDR3 has 13 amino acids. Germline V gene data show CDR1 as DFQATT and CDR2 as SNEGSKA (reference sequence). Here the CDR3 reads CSASIGGNQPQHF. In DNA, the CDR3 is TGCAGTGCTAGTATAGGGGGCAATCAGCCCCAGCATTTT.

V is TRBV19 and J is TRBJ2-3; 10 nucleotides align to TRBD2. Germline CDR1 LNHDA, CDR2 SQIVND (reference sequence). The CDR3 is made up of 16 amino acids. Trimming removed 3 bases from V and 1 base from J; junction bases left unmatched: 4. CDR3 region: CASSIGTSVRTDTQYF. CDR3 in DNA: TGTGCCAGTAGTATCGGGACTAGCGTACGCACAGATACGCAGTATTTT.

This clone appeared a single time. The V call is TRBV19, the J call TRBJ2-5, with 7 bases lining up with TRBD1. Germline-derived CDR1 and CDR2 are LNHDA and SQIVND (reference sequence). Trimming at V came to 6 bases and at J to 5 bases, leaving 12 bases not matched to a gene. The CDR3 loop spans 15 amino acids. CDR3 sequence reads: CASSLRQGSGETQYF. In nucleotides, the CDR3 is TGTGCCAGTAGCCTCCGACAGGGCAGTGGTGAGACCCAGTACTTC.

The chain is built from TRBV19 and TRBJ2-5; a possible D gene is TRBD2 (6 bases). Trimming shortened V by 2 bases and J by 3 bases, and 22 bases separated the two germline ends. Looked up from germline, CDR1 is LNHDA and CDR2 is SQIVND (reference sequence). The CDR3 contains 18 residues. CDR3 nucleotide sequence: TGTGCCAGTAGTATAACGACAGAGGAGGGACTTGGGGAAGAGACCCAGTACTTC. Residues: CASSITTEEGLGEETQYF.

CDR3 region: CASSQRDTISNEKLFF. CDR3 nucleotides: TGTGCCAGCTCACAGCGGGACACGATATCTAATGAAAAACTGTTTTTT. V and J are TRBV18 and TRBJ1-4, with a weak D call TRBD1 (6 bases). The CDR3 contains 16 residues. Looked up from germline, CDR1 is KGHSH and CDR2 is LQKENI. Trimming removed 4 bases at V and 3 bases at J, with 15 bases between. The full variable domain, with the rest looked up from reference TRBV18 and TRBJ1-4, is NAGVMQNPRHLVRRRGQEARLRCSPMKGHSHVYWYRQLPEEGLKFMVYLQKENIIDESGMPKERFSAEFPKEGPSILRIQQVVRGDSAAYFCASSQRDTISNEKLFFGSGTQLSVL.

This chain joins TRBV6-7 and TRBJ2-7, with D unresolved. TRBV6-7 is labeled an ORF, and its function is uncertain. The CDR3 is 13 amino acids. The V gene lost 4 bases and the J gene lost 3 bases, with 10 bases spanning the gap. The CDR3 DNA reads TGTGCCAGCAGTTTCGAGAGGCACTACGAGCAGTACTTC. It codes for CASSFERHYEQYF.

This clone was seen a single time. V and J are TRBV5-1 and TRBJ1-1; 7 bases match TRBD1. The trim removed 4 bases at V and 0 bases at J, leaving 9 bases unmatched. Germline V CDR1 and CDR2: SGHRS, YFSETQ. The CDR3 consists of 16 residues. CDR3 bases: TGCGCCAGCAGCCCCGGGACAGACATCATGAACACTGAAGCTTTCTTT. Its protein is CASSPGTDIMNTEAFF.

The J gene is TRBJ1-6, the V gene TRBV27; D might be TRBD1 (5 bases). The ends were cut back, 3 bases at V and 2 bases at J, with 17 bases in the middle. Germline loops: CDR1 MNHEY, CDR2 SMNVEV (reference sequence). This CDR3 comprises 18 residues. The chain's CDR3 is CASSFAGTLKTYNSPLHF. CDR3 bases: TGTGCCAGCAGTTTCGCGGGGACCCTCAAGACCTATAATTCACCCCTCCACTTT.

J is TRBJ2-7 and V is TRBV19; perhaps TRBD1 as D (5 bases). This CDR3 region has 14 residues. Trimming took off 5 bases at V and 0 bases at J, with 11 bases between the two ends. Germline assignment: CDR1 LNHDA and CDR2 SQIVND (reference sequence). Here the CDR3 reads CASSVQGGSYEQYF. The CDR3 DNA is TGTGCCAGTAGTGTCCAGGGCGGCTCCTACGAGCAGTACTTC.

This clone has more than one count but fewer than ten. The sample has other DNA sequences that encode this CDR3 too. The chain recombines TRBV27 with TRBJ2-1; 10 bases are shared with TRBD2. V shed 3 bases and J 0 bases; nucleotides not matched to a gene: 5. Germline lookup yields CDR1 MNHEY and CDR2 SMNVEV (reference sequence). The CDR3 contains 17 residues. The CDR3 loop reads CASSLRTSGSSYNEQFF. The CDR3 coding sequence is TGTGCCAGCAGTTTGAGGACTAGCGGATCCTCCTACAATGAGCAGTTCTTC.

The chain employs TRBV18 and TRBJ2-5; D remains unclear. Trimming took off 3 bases at V and 5 bases at J, with 13 bases between the two ends. The germline V gene has CDR1 KGHSH and CDR2 LQKENI. CDR3 length: 14 amino acids. The CDR3 DNA sequence: TGTGCCAGCTCACCCCGCCCAGTGGAGGAGACCCAGTACTTC. Translated: CASSPRPVEETQYF. Based on the CDR3 plus reference TRBV18 and TRBJ2-5, the full variable domain is NAGVMQNPRHLVRRRGQEARLRCSPMKGHSHVYWYRQLPEEGLKFMVYLQKENIIDESGMPKERFSAEFPKEGPSILRIQQVVRGDSAAYFCASSPRPVEETQYFGPGTRLLVL.

This clone was detected a few times. The rearrangement uses TRBV29-1 and TRBJ1-3, with D unresolved. V gave up 7 bases and J gave up 4 bases, with 14 bases separating them. From germline, CDR1 is SQVTM and CDR2 ANQGSEA. This CDR3 comprises 13 residues. DNA for the CDR3: TGCAGCGGTTGGGTCGCGGGAGGAAACACCATATATTTT. Its protein product is CSGWVAGGNTIYF.

J is TRBJ2-1 and V is TRBV5-6, with a tentative D call TRBD1 (6 bases). With 0 bases removed from V and 3 bases from J, the gap between germline ends came to 7 bases. The germline CDR1 and CDR2 sequences are SGHDT and YYEEEE. The length of the CDR3 is 14 residues. CDR3 coding DNA: TGTGCCAGCAGCTTGGGGGACAACTACAATGAGCAGTTCTTC. It specifies CASSLGDNYNEQFF. Full variable domain (missing parts from reference TRBV5-6 and TRBJ2-1): DAGVTQSPTHLIKTRGQQVTLRCSPKSGHDTVSWYQQALGQGPQFIFQYYEEEERQRGNFPDRFSGHQFPNYSSELNVNALLLGDSALYLCASSLGDNYNEQFFGPGTRLTVL.

The CDR3 spells CASSTGHSNQPQHF. The CDR3 DNA reads as TGTGCCAGTAGTACAGGGCATAGCAATCAGCCCCAGCATTTT. The rearrangement links TRBV19 to TRBJ1-5, with D possibly TRBD1 on 5 matching bases. Germline-derived CDR1 and CDR2 are LNHDA and SQIVND (reference sequence). This CDR3 is 14 amino acids long. Trimming took 4 bases from V and 0 from J, leaving 7 bases between them.